Listed below are T cell receptor beta chains from one sample, sequenced in a study of cytomegalovirus exposure and HLA in healthy donors. Sequencing was performed with immunoSEQ multiplex PCR; in TCRdb, only in-frame clones are kept and a portion is missing. The sample contains 150,000 to 200,000 clones, just under 85% of which appear only once. The sequencing input was PBMCs. These receptors were collected from a man aged 25-40 years in good health and CMV-seropositive. The conserved cysteine and the conserved F or W are not part of the CDR3 here. Only part of the rows carry a size: once, few, many, or a class if the clone is expanded.

>.|TRBV4-3
ASSQLRGPQETQY
>once|TRBV4-1
ASSQDSRGYEQY
>.|TRBV4-3
ASSQGGNTEAF
>.|TRBV4-3
ASSQDARGNYGYT
>.|TRBV7-2
ASSFQRSVSYNEQF
>.|TRBV6-1
ASSGRLQEGAGNTIY
>.|TRBV5-1
ASSLREGTEAF
>.|TRBV7-2
ASSRPGDNSGNTIY
>.|TRBV9
ASSVGQGLQNEKLF
>.|TRBV4-3
ASSQDSAGAAYGYT
>.|TRBV4-3
ASSQSPLAGGLVRGINEQF
>.|TRBV9
ASSAGGINTEAF
>.|TRBV2
ASKTGTGGSYEQY
>once|TRBV18
ASSPVGISYNEQF
>.|TRBV10-2
ASSEGGDTQY
>once|TRBV7-2
ASSYGQVVAKNIQY
>.|TRBV27
ASSLSHSHEQF
>once|TRBV7-9
ASSLDTNGYGYT
>.|TRBV7-9
ASSPPNQPQH
>few|TRBV9
ASSRGQGAETQY
>.|TRBV4-3
ASSQERGGYEQY
>.|TRBV9
ASSSGTGTLGQY
>.|TRBV18
ASSPNRGFVNTEAF
>.|TRBV5-1
ASRGGDTEAF
>.|TRBV6-5
ASRPLTGVEDEQY
>.|TRBV7-6
ASSFQGGTEAF
>.|TRBV27
ASSLWDKLGTDTQY
>.|TRBV5-1
ASSLVSRDSVYNSPLH
>.|TRBV7-2
ASSFPGLYSGNTIY
>.|TRBV27
ASSLGRGGNTEAF
>.|TRBV4-1
ASSPTGKVNTEAF
>.|TRBV7-2
ASRLLPGGVDEQY
>.|TRBV11-2
ASSADRGNEKLF
>.|TRBV27
ASSFGGPAEAF
>.|TRBV5-3
ARSPSGASYNEQF
>.|TRBV7-8
ASSSHPLAGDQETQY
>.|TRBV9
ASSPQGQENYGYT
>once|TRBV7-3
ASSLTPGSGGLDTQY
>many|TRBV7-6
ASSLGQGGSSPLH
>.|TRBV5-1
ASSLVRQSTYEQY
>.|TRBV29-1
SVELAGTNQETQY
>.|TRBV7-6
ASSSGLAYEQY
>.|TRBV6-1
ASSELGLLGYNEQF
>.|TRBV7-7
ASSYNRATEAF
>.|TRBV9
ASSVVRLTANYGYT
>.|TRBV27
ASKAGQIINYEQY
>.|TRBV6-1
ASSDAGMNTEAF
>.|TRBV5-1
ASSLLGGGSTEAF
>.|TRBV30
AWSGTDQPQH
>.|TRBV5-1
ASSLGAGTDYEQY